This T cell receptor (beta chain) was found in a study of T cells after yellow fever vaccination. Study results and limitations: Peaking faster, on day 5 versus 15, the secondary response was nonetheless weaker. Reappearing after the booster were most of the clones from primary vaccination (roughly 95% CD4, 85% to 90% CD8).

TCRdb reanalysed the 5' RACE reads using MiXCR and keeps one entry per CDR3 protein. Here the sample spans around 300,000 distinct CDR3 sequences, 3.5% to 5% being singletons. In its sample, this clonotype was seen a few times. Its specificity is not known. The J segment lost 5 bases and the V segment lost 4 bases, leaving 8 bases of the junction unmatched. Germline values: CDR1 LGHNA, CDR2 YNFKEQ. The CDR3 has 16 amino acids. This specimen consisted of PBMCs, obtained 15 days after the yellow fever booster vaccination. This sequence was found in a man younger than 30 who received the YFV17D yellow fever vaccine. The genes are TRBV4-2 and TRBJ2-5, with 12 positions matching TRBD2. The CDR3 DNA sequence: TGTGCCAGCAGCCTACTAGCGGGGGGCCAGGTGGAGACCCAGTACTTC. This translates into CASSLLAGGQVETQYF.